The next 27 T cell receptor beta chains were all read from a single sample in a study of blood T cell repertoires in COVID-19. Sequencing was performed with immunoSEQ multiplex PCR; in TCRdb, only in-frame clones are kept and a portion is missing. Of roughly 110,000 clones detected, 76% appear once; the ten largest clones hold about 6.3%. Sequenced input: peripheral blood. The receptors originated from a man older than 75 with COVID-19, enrolled during active disease.

The CDR3 region has the DNA TGTGCCAGCAGCGTAGCCGGGGCGAGCGGGAAGGCCACCGGGGAGCTGTTTTTT. It translates to CASSVAGASGKATGELFF. The chain recombines TRBV9 with TRBJ2-2; 7 bases align to TRBD2. Trimming removed 0 bases from V and 4 bases from J; junction bases left unmatched: 12. CDR1 SGDLS and CDR2 YYNGEE come from the germline V gene. This CDR3 comprises 18 residues.

J is TRBJ2-1 and V is TRBV5-1, with D unclear. Germline CDR1 SGHRS, CDR2 YFSETQ. The CDR3 is 13 residues long. Deletions cut 5 bases from V and 4 bases from J, with 10 bases between. The CDR3 loop reads CASSSYGYNEQFF. CDR3 sequence (DNA): TGCGCCAGCAGTAGCTACGGATACAATGAGCAGTTCTTC.

Details on this clone: The sample contains more than one DNA sequence encoding this CDR3. The gene calls are TRBV7-9 and TRBJ2-5; 9 positions match TRBD1. V was clipped by 3 bases and J by 3 bases; unmatched bases: 2. Per germline, CDR1 SEHNR and CDR2 FQNEAQ (reference sequence). This CDR3 contains 14 residues. The CDR3 is CASSLGQGEETQYF. In nucleotides, the CDR3 is TGTGCCAGCAGCTTGGGACAGGGAGAAGAGACCCAGTACTTC.

The chain carries TRBV19 and TRBJ1-2, with no clear D. Germline V gene lookup returns CDR1 LNHDA and CDR2 SQIVND (reference sequence). CDR3 length equals 10 residues. The V gene lost 8 bases and the J gene lost 6 bases, with 7 bases spanning the gap. The CDR3 DNA reads as TGTGCCAGTGGACTGAATGGCTACACCTTC. Amino acids: CASGLNGYTF.

The rearrangement links TRBV27 to TRBJ1-2; the D is unclear. This CDR3 has 13 amino acids. Germline CDR1 and CDR2: MNHEY and SMNVEV (reference sequence). V was clipped by 2 bases and J by 1 base, with 5 bases between them. The CDR3 loop is CASSLTGNYGYTF. The CDR3 coding sequence is TGTGCCAGCAGTTTAACGGGTAACTATGGCTACACCTTC.

This clone was seen only a few times. The J gene is TRBJ2-7, the V gene TRBV7-9; weak D call: TRBD1 (6 bases). Germline lookup yields CDR1 SEHNR and CDR2 FQNEAQ (reference sequence). Trimming pared 2 bases from V and 2 bases from J, leaving 7 bases between. The CDR3 sequence is 13 residues long. In nucleotides, the CDR3 is TGTGCCAGCAGCTTACAGGGGCCCTACGAGCAGTACTTC. It is translated as CASSLQGPYEQYF.

This chain links TRBV6-5 with TRBJ2-7; 8 bases align to TRBD1. This CDR3 comprises 15 residues. V dropped 6 bases and J dropped 0; count of bases not matched to a gene: 7. Germline V gives CDR1 MNHEY, CDR2 SVGAGI. The chain's CDR3 is CASSLGQGNSYEQYF. Written as DNA, the CDR3 is TGTGCCAGCAGCCTTGGACAGGGCAACTCCTACGAGCAGTACTTC.

This sequence joins TRBV28 and TRBJ1-3; a weak D match, TRBD1 (5 bases). Germline CDR1 MDHEN, CDR2 SYDVKM. Trimming removed 5 bases at V and 0 bases at J, with 8 bases between. This CDR3 contains 14 residues. Here the CDR3 reads CASSRGHSGNTIYF. CDR3 coding DNA: TGTGCCAGCAGTAGGGGCCACTCTGGAAACACCATATATTTT.

The gene calls are TRBV29-1 and TRBJ1-3; D not resolved. Per germline, CDR1 SQVTM and CDR2 ANQGSEA. The CDR3 is 15 amino acids. V lost 5 bases to trimming and J lost 0 bases, with 14 bases between them. The CDR3 nucleotides are TGCAGCGTTAGTCGAGGGCAGAGCTCTGGAAACACCATATATTTT. Its translation: CSVSRGQSSGNTIYF. The full variable domain, completed using reference TRBV29-1 and TRBJ1-3, is SAVISQKPSRDICQRGTSLTIQCQVDSQVTMMFWYRQQPGQSLTLIATANQGSEATYESGFVIDKFPISRPNLTFSTLTVSNMSPEDSSIYLCSVSRGQSSGNTIYFGEGSWLTVV.

The V call is TRBV14, the J call TRBJ1-5; 7 bases line up with TRBD1. The germline V gene encodes CDR1 SGHDN and CDR2 FVKESK. This CDR3 spans 14 amino acids. The ends lost 5 bases at V and 5 bases at J; junction bases unmatched: 6. The CDR3 protein is CASSFTGVDQPQHF. The CDR3 nucleotides are TGTGCCAGCAGCTTTACAGGGGTCGATCAGCCCCAGCATTTT. The complete variable domain, with remaining parts taken from reference TRBV14 and TRBJ1-5, reads EAGVTQFPSHSVIEKGQTVTLRCDPISGHDNLYWYRRVMGKEIKFLLHFVKESKQDESGMPNNRFLAERTGGTYSTLKVQPAELEDSGVYFCASSFTGVDQPQHFGDGTRLSIL.

This clone was seen just once. The chain uses TRBV19 and TRBJ2-1, with 9 bases lining up with TRBD2. Germline loops: CDR1 LNHDA, CDR2 SQIVND (reference sequence). CDR3 length: 14 residues. The V and J ends lost 5 bases and 5 bases, in that order; junction bases with no gene match: 4. The chain's CDR3 is CASSQWTSDNEQFF. CDR3 DNA: TGTGCCAGTAGTCAGTGGACTAGCGACAATGAGCAGTTCTTC.

A few counts support this clone. The chain combines TRBV19 with TRBJ1-4, with 10 bases matching TRBD1. CDR3 length equals 15 residues. J gave up 2 bases and V 3 bases, and 0 bases lay outside the gene matches. Germline CDR1 is LNHDA and CDR2 is SQIVND (reference sequence). The CDR3 DNA is TGTGCCAGTAGTATGACAGGGGGCACTAATGAAAAACTGTTTTTT. This encodes CASSMTGGTNEKLFF. Drawing the rest from reference TRBV19 and TRBJ1-4, the complete variable domain is DGGITQSPKYLFRKEGQNVTLSCEQNLNHDAMYWYRQDPGQGLRLIYYSQIVNDFQKGDIAEGYSVSREKKESFPLTVTSAQKNPTAFYLCASSMTGGTNEKLFFGSGTQLSVL.

Only one count was recorded for this clone. The rearrangement uses TRBV7-2 and TRBJ2-7; TRBD2 aligns across 11 bases. CDR3 length equals 16 residues. Trimming removed 2 bases from V and 2 bases from J; junction bases left unmatched: 5. Germline values: CDR1 SGHTA, CDR2 FQGNSA. The CDR3 loop reads CASSLLGLAGAYEQYF. DNA of the CDR3: TGTGCCAGCAGCTTATTAGGACTAGCGGGCGCCTACGAGCAGTACTTC.

The CDR3 here is CASSQVPRGLAGVDEQFF. The CDR3 nucleotides are TGTGCCAGCAGCCAAGTTCCGCGCGGGCTAGCGGGAGTAGATGAGCAGTTCTTC. This chain joins TRBV4-2 and TRBJ2-1, with 10 bases that match TRBD2. V was clipped by 1 base and J by 8 bases; unmatched bases: 14. This CDR3 is 18 amino acids long. Germline V gene data show CDR1 as LGHNA and CDR2 as YNFKEQ.

The DNA for the CDR3 is TGCGCCAGCAGCAGTACAGGGTCGGGGAATTCACCCCTCCACTTT. Translation gives CASSSTGSGNSPLHF. This chain links TRBV5-1 with TRBJ1-6; perhaps TRBD1 as D (6 bases). The CDR3 has 15 residues. V lost 4 bases, J lost 7 bases, and 15 bases lay in between. The V gene's germline CDR1 is SGHRS and CDR2 YFSETQ. Based on the CDR3 plus reference TRBV5-1 and TRBJ1-6, the full variable domain is KAGVTQTPRYLIKTRGQQVTLSCSPISGHRSVSWYQQTPGQGLQFLFEYFSETQRNKGNFPGRFSGRQFSNSRSEMNVSTLELGDSALYLCASSSTGSGNSPLHFGNGTRLTVT.

The gene calls are TRBV27 and TRBJ2-3; D is possibly TRBD1 (6 bases). V gave up 3 bases and J gave up 4 bases, with 8 bases separating them. Germline values: CDR1 MNHEY, CDR2 SMNVEV (reference sequence). The CDR3 contains 13 residues. The CDR3 here is CASSFQGSDTQYF. Written as DNA, the CDR3 is TGTGCCAGCAGTTTTCAGGGGTCAGATACGCAGTATTTT.

The chain links TRBV30 to TRBJ2-5; possible D gene TRBD2, 6 bases. Germline V CDR1 and CDR2: GTSNPN, SVGIG (reference sequence). Deletions cut 4 bases from V and 1 base from J, with 16 bases between. This CDR3 comprises 15 residues. The CDR3: CAWNRGGRSQETQYF. CDR3 in DNA: TGTGCCTGGAATAGAGGTGGGAGGAGCCAAGAGACCCAGTACTTC.

The gene calls are TRBV5-1 and TRBJ1-3; no clear D gene. Deletions cut 2 bases from V and 6 bases from J, with 12 bases between. This CDR3 region has 14 residues. Germline V gives CDR1 SGHRS, CDR2 YFSETQ. The CDR3 DNA sequence: TGCGCCAGCAGCTTAACCACGGGAGAAAACACCATATATTTT. Its protein is CASSLTTGENTIYF.

V gene TRBV18 combines with J gene TRBJ2-1; 8 nucleotides align to TRBD2. The CDR3 length is 15 residues. V trimming: 3 bases; J trimming: 6 bases; junction bases outside the gene matches: 7. Germline assignment: CDR1 KGHSH and CDR2 LQKENI. The CDR3 region has the DNA TGTGCCAGCTCACCGACTAGCGCTAGAGGCAATGAGCAGTTCTTC. This translates into CASSPTSARGNEQFF. Full variable domain (rest looked up from reference TRBV18 and TRBJ2-1): NAGVMQNPRHLVRRRGQEARLRCSPMKGHSHVYWYRQLPEEGLKFMVYLQKENIIDESGMPKERFSAEFPKEGPSILRIQQVVRGDSAAYFCASSPTSARGNEQFFGPGTRLTVL.

The sample holds a few counts of this clone. J is TRBJ2-7 and V is TRBV5-1, with D unclear. Germline V lookup: CDR1 SGHRS, CDR2 YFSETQ. The ends were cut back, 5 bases at V and 6 bases at J, with 18 bases in the middle. The length of the CDR3 is 14 residues. The CDR3: CASRSQRARGEQYF. The CDR3 DNA sequence: TGCGCCAGCAGGAGCCAGAGAGCCCGCGGCGAGCAGTACTTC.

This sequence joins TRBV7-9 and TRBJ1-1; D uncertain. The CDR3 is 14 amino acids. Trimming removed 0 bases at V and 0 bases at J, with 5 bases between. CDR1 and CDR2 (germline): SEHNR, FQNEAQ (reference sequence). CDR3 protein: CASSLAYMNTEAFF. The CDR3 region has the DNA TGTGCCAGCAGCTTAGCGTACATGAACACTGAAGCTTTCTTT.

The V gene is TRBV11-2, the J gene TRBJ2-5; maybe TRBD2 (5 bases). The CDR3 is 17 amino acids. The germline V gene has CDR1 SGHAT and CDR2 FQNNGV. V shed 5 bases and J shed 4 bases, with 23 bases lying between them. The CDR3 DNA sequence: TGTGCCAGCAGCCGTGGCGGCCCGCTACTAGTACCAGAGACCCAGTACTTC. Encoded protein: CASSRGGPLLVPETQYF.

V usage is TRBV5-6 and J usage is TRBJ2-1; 11 bases match TRBD2. The CDR3 length is 16 residues. CDR1 is SGHDT, CDR2 YYEEEE, per germline. V dropped 3 bases and J dropped 2; count of bases not matched to a gene: 4. The CDR3 spells CASSWGTSGAYNEQFF. CDR3 coding DNA: TGTGCCAGCAGCTGGGGGACTAGCGGAGCCTACAATGAGCAGTTCTTC.

This rearrangement joins TRBV5-7 to TRBJ1-5; 7 bases match TRBD1. TRBV5-7 is identified as an open reading frame with a role that is uncertain. J gave up 5 bases and V 4 bases, and 6 bases lay outside the gene matches. The CDR3 is 14 residues long. The DNA of the CDR3 is TGTGCCAGCAGCGGGTTGCAGGGGGATCAGCCCCAGCATTTT. The encoded protein is CASSGLQGDQPQHF.

The table lists this clone with a few counts. This sequence joins TRBV10-3 and TRBJ2-7; TRBD2 matches at 10 bases. The germline gives CDR1 ENHRY, CDR2 SYGVKD. Trimming removed 3 bases from V and 5 bases from J; junction bases left unmatched: 10. The CDR3 has 16 residues. The CDR3 region has the DNA TGTGCCATCAGTGATCTTAGTCTAGCGGGAGTGAACGAGCAGTACTTC. Translated, it gives CAISDLSLAGVNEQYF.

The chain uses TRBV11-2 and TRBJ1-5; possible D gene TRBD1, 5 bases. Trimming shortened V by 0 bases and J by 2 bases, and 11 bases separated the two germline ends. The CDR3 loop spans 16 amino acids. Germline V lookup: CDR1 SGHAT, CDR2 FQNNGV. The CDR3 spells CASSLDGGIGNQPQHF. For the CDR3, the DNA is TGTGCCAGCAGCTTAGATGGGGGGATTGGCAATCAGCCCCAGCATTTT.

The gene calls are TRBV7-2 and TRBJ2-1; 9 bases line up with TRBD2. CDR3 length equals 13 residues. The germline CDR1 and CDR2 sequences are SGHTA and FQGNSA. Trimming removed 3 bases from V and 9 bases from J; junction bases left unmatched: 3. CDR3 in DNA: TGTGCCAGCAGCTTTGCGACTAGCGGTGAGCAGTTCTTC. It specifies CASSFATSGEQFF.